Listed below are T cell receptor beta chains from one sample, sequenced in a study of blood T cell repertoires in COVID-19. Assay used: immunoSEQ multiplex PCR; TCRdb lists only in-frame clones, some missing. The table includes about 380,000 clones, around 90% detected once. The sequencing input was peripheral blood. All receptors derive from a man in his forties or fifties with acute or convalescent COVID-19. Both conserved end residues are part of each CDR3. The D gene is left open where the match is weak. Expanded clones are given a class, and other clones once, few, many or no size at all.

size,J,V,D,DNA,CDR3
.,TRBJ2-5,TRBV7-6,TRBD2,TGTGCCAGCAGCGTCCTTACGGGGGGGTACCAAGAGACCCAGTACTTC,CASSVLTGGYQETQYF
.,TRBJ1-2,TRBV7-8,.,TGTGCCAGCAGCTTAGCAGGGGTTGATGGCTACACCTTC,CASSLAGVDGYTF
.,TRBJ1-2,TRBV7-3,.,TGTGCCAGCAGCTTAGGACCGGGGGATGGCTACACCTTC,CASSLGPGDGYTF
.,TRBJ2-2,TRBV19,.,TGTGCCAGTAGTATAAGTGGGACGCGGGGCGGGGAGCTGTTTTTT,CASSISGTRGGELFF
once,TRBJ1-1,TRBV9,TRBD1,TGTGCCAGCAGCGTAATAGGGACAGGGGACACTGAAGCTTTCTTT,CASSVIGTGDTEAFF
.,TRBJ2-7,TRBV5-4,TRBD1,TGTGCCAGCAGCTTCACAGGGGGCGAGCAGTACTTC,CASSFTGGEQYF
once,TRBJ1-1,TRBV7-2,.,TGTGCCAGCAAGGGGACTCTGGGGACTGAAGCTTTCTTT,CASKGTLGTEAFF
.,TRBJ2-3,TRBV5-4,TRBD2,TGTGCCAGCAGCTCCCCCTTTTGGACTAGCGGGAGGGCGGTATCAGATACGCAGTATTTT,CASSSPFWTSGRAVSDTQYF
.,TRBJ1-2,TRBV4-1,TRBD1,TGCGCCAGCAGCCAACCCCTTGTTGGGACAGGGGGCCAGTATGGCTACACCTTC,CASSQPLVGTGGQYGYTF
.,TRBJ2-7,TRBV6-2/TRBV6-3,.,TGTGCCAGCAGTTCCGACTTCCCCTACGAGCAGTACTTC,CASSSDFPYEQYF
.,TRBJ2-5,TRBV6-5,.,TGTGCCAGCACGGGGTTCAGGATCCAAGAGACCCAGTACTTC,CASTGFRIQETQYF
.,TRBJ1-2,TRBV3-1/TRBV3-2,TRBD1,TGTGCCAGCAGCCTAGGGACAGGGGGCAACTATGGCTACACCTTC,CASSLGTGGNYGYTF
.,TRBJ1-1,TRBV14,.,TGTGCCAGCAGCCAAGTGGCAGGGGTCGGCGGCACTGAAGCTTTCTTT,CASSQVAGVGGTEAFF
.,TRBJ2-7,TRBV27,TRBD1,TGTGCCAGCAGTTTTCAGGGGGCTGAGAGAGAGCAGTACTTC,CASSFQGAEREQYF
.,TRBJ2-1,TRBV11-3,.,TGTGCCAGCAGCTCTCGAAACGGGGGTTGGGACGCCCTTTACAATGAGCAGTTCTTC,CASSSRNGGWDALYNEQFF
.,TRBJ1-1,TRBV4-1,.,TGCGCCAGCAGCCACCTAGGAAGGGGTAACACTGAAGCTTTCTTT,CASSHLGRGNTEAFF
.,TRBJ2-5,TRBV12-5,TRBD1,TGTGCTAGTGGTTTGGTAGGGGGCTCCCAAGAGACCCAGTACTTC,CASGLVGGSQETQYF
.,TRBJ2-3,TRBV9,.,TGTGCCAGCAGCGTATACGGCGGACTCACAGATACGCAGTATTTT,CASSVYGGLTDTQYF
.,TRBJ1-6,TRBV21-1,.,TGTGCCAGCAGCAAAAGCGGGCGTAGGGGCGGTTATAATTCACCCCTCCACTTT,CASSKSGRRGGYNSPLHF
.,TRBJ2-1,TRBV6-5,TRBD2,TGTGCCAGCAGTTATAGCGGGAGGGCTAACAATGAGCAGTTCTTC,CASSYSGRANNEQFF
.,TRBJ1-1,TRBV6-5,TRBD1,TGTGCCAGCAGTTATTCCGGGACAGGGGTCACTGAAGCTTTCTTT,CASSYSGTGVTEAFF
.,TRBJ1-6,TRBV5-5,TRBD1,TGTGCCAGCAGCTCGACAGTTTCCGGGACAGGTGGAGGACCCCTCCACTTT,CASSSTVSGTGGGPLHF
once,TRBJ1-4,TRBV29-1,.,TGCAGCGTTGAAATACGAGCAACTAATGAAAAACTGTTTTTT,CSVEIRATNEKLFF
.,TRBJ2-7,TRBV5-1,.,TGCGCCAGCAGACCCAGGTCTCGTGGGTCCTACGAGCAGTACTTC,CASRPRSRGSYEQYF
.,TRBJ2-7,TRBV12-3/TRBV12-4,.,TGTGCCAGCAGCCCAGGAACATACGAGCAGTACTTC,CASSPGTYEQYF
.,TRBJ1-2,TRBV18,.,TGTGCCAGCTCACCAAGTCAGGGGACAATTAACTATGGCTACACCTTC,CASSPSQGTINYGYTF
.,TRBJ2-7,TRBV27,TRBD1,TGTGCCAGCAGTTTATCGTTAGGGGGCCGATCCTACGAGCAGTACTTC,CASSLSLGGRSYEQYF